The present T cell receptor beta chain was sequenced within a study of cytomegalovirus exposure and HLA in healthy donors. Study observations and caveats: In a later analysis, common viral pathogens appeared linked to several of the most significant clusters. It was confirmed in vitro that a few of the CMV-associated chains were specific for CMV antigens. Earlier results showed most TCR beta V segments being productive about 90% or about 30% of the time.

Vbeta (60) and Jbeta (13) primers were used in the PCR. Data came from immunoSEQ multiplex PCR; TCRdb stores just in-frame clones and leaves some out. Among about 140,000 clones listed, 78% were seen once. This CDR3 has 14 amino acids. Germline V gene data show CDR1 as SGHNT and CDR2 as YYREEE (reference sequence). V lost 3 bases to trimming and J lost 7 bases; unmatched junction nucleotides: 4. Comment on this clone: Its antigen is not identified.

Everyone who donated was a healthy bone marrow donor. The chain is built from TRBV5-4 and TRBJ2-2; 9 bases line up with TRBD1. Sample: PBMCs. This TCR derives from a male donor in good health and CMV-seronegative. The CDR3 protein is CASSYRGRFGELFF. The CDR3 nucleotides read TGTGCCAGCAGCTACAGGGGGCGCTTCGGGGAGCTGTTTTTT.